These T cell receptor beta chains were read from a single sample in a study of T cell responses to AZD1222 COVID-19 vaccine. The method was immunoSEQ multiplex PCR; TCRdb's version includes in-frame clones alone and lacks a portion of them. The sample shows some 140,000 clones, around 93% of them seen only once. This sample comprised peripheral blood, obtained on day 0 of AZD1222 vaccination. These receptors were taken from an adult in good health. Both conserved end residues are part of each CDR3. Each record gives: D gene, V gene, J gene, CDR3 DNA, CDR3 protein. The D gene is left open where the match is weak.

>TRBD1|TRBV3-1/TRBV3-2|TRBJ1-2
TGTGCCAGCAGCCAAGATGAAGGACAGGGGGCTGTAGACTATGGCTACACCTTC
CASSQDEGQGAVDYGYTF
>TRBD2|TRBV5-1|TRBJ2-7
TGCGCCAGCAGCTTGGCTGGGCGGGGGGGAACCTACGAGCAGTACTTC
CASSLAGRGGTYEQYF
>TRBD1|TRBV29-1|TRBJ2-5
TGCAGCGTTGGAGACAGGGGAGAGGAGACCCAGTACTTC
CSVGDRGEETQYF
>-|TRBV9|TRBJ1-2
TGTGCCAGCAGCCCCCCCGGTAGGGGCTACACCTTC
CASSPPGRGYTF
>-|TRBV29-1|TRBJ1-1
TGCAGCGAACTCGGGCCTGGGGGCACTGAAGCTTTCTTT
CSELGPGGTEAFF
>TRBD1|TRBV2|TRBJ2-7
TGTGCCAGCGCAGCCCAGGGACAGGGCATCGAGCAGTACTTC
CASAAQGQGIEQYF
>-|TRBV5-4|TRBJ1-1
TGTGCCAGCAGCTCGGGACTGACGAACACTGAAGCTTTCTTT
CASSSGLTNTEAFF
>TRBD1|TRBV6-1|TRBJ2-7
TGTGCCAGCAGTGAAGGCCGGGGGACAGGGGGCGTTTCCTACGAGCAGTACTTC
CASSEGRGTGGVSYEQYF
>-|TRBV4-3|TRBJ1-2
TGCGCCAGCCGAGGGGACGGTCCCTATGGCTACACCTTC
CASRGDGPYGYTF
>-|TRBV3-1/TRBV3-2|TRBJ1-1
TGTGCCAGCAGCAAATGGGGGGGTCAGAACACTGAAGCTTTCTTT
CASSKWGGQNTEAFF
>TRBD2|TRBV5-1|TRBJ2-1
TGCGCCAGCAGCGTGGGACTAGCGGACCACAATGAGCAGTTCTTC
CASSVGLADHNEQFF
>TRBD2|TRBV5-4|TRBJ2-2
TGTGCCAGCAGCCCCCCCCCAGCGGGGGGGTTCGGGGAGCTGTTTTTT
CASSPPPAGGFGELFF